These 32 T cell receptor beta chains share one sample of origin, sequenced in a study of cytomegalovirus exposure and HLA in healthy donors. With 60 Vbeta and 13 Jbeta primers, the PCR was carried out. Profiling relied on immunoSEQ multiplex PCR, and the TCRdb table lists in-frame clones only, not all of them. The table shows around 140,000 clones, with about 80% occurring only once. The source material was PBMCs. The receptors were sampled from a woman aged 55 to 70 in good health and CMV-seropositive.

The chain links TRBV5-6 to TRBJ2-1, with a possible D match to TRBD2 (6 bases). CDR3 length equals 14 residues. Germline V gene sequence: CDR1 SGHDT, CDR2 YYEEEE. Trimming pared 5 bases from V and 9 bases from J, leaving 18 bases between. The CDR3 loop reads CASRLGGNTGEQFF. DNA for the CDR3: TGTGCCAGCAGGTTAGGAGGGAACACAGGTGAGCAGTTCTTC.

V and J are TRBV10-3 and TRBJ2-2; 7 bases fit TRBD2. The CDR3 spans 13 residues. Unmatched junction bases numbered 7, after V lost 10 bases and J lost 5 bases. CDR1 ENHRY and CDR2 SYGVKD come from the germline V gene. For the CDR3, the DNA is TGTGCCACCGTAGCGGGTGGGACCGGGGAGCTGTTTTTT. This gives the protein CATVAGGTGELFF.

V and J are TRBV30 and TRBJ2-7, with 8 bases that match TRBD2. V was clipped by 0 bases and J by 6 bases; unmatched bases: 7. Looked up from germline, CDR1 is GTSNPN and CDR2 is SVGIG (reference sequence). CDR3 length equals 14 residues. CDR3 DNA sequence: TGTGCCTGGAGTGTACGTAGCGGGACACGCGAGCAGTACTTC. Translating gives CAWSVRSGTREQYF.

The chain joins TRBV7-3 to TRBJ2-7; perhaps TRBD1 as D (5 bases). The CDR3 totals 12 residues. The V end was cut by 1 base, the J end by 6 bases, with 7 bases between. Germline V lookup: CDR1 SGHTA, CDR2 FQGTGA. The CDR3 protein is CASSLMGLEQYF. The CDR3, as DNA: TGTGCCAGCAGCTTAATGGGGCTCGAGCAGTACTTC.

The chain is built from TRBV9 and TRBJ2-3; 11 positions agree with TRBD2. This CDR3 region has 17 residues. Germline-derived CDR1 and CDR2 are SGDLS and YYNGEE. Germline trimming cut 4 bases from V and 2 bases from J; bases unmatched to any gene: 9. Here the CDR3 reads CASSPGTSGLPTDTQYF. Written as DNA, the CDR3 is TGTGCCAGCAGCCCTGGGACTAGCGGTCTTCCCACAGATACGCAGTATTTT.

This clone was seen a handful of times. The V gene is TRBV28, the J gene TRBJ1-2, with D unclear. The CDR3 covers 11 residues. The ends were cut back, 4 bases at V and 7 bases at J, with 7 bases in the middle. CDR1 is MDHEN, CDR2 SYDVKM, per germline. The CDR3 bases are TGTGCCAGCAGTTGGAGGGCTGGCTACACCTTC. Residues: CASSWRAGYTF.

The chain couples TRBV7-8 to TRBJ2-7; the D gene is possibly TRBD2 (5 bases). Germline lookup yields CDR1 SGHVS and CDR2 FQNEAQ. The CDR3 sequence is 15 residues long. Trimming shortened V by 4 bases and J by 2 bases, and 15 bases separated the two germline ends. CDR3 bases: TGTGCCAGCAGCTCCCAGACCGTAGCGACCTACGAGCAGTACTTC. This codes for CASSSQTVATYEQYF. Full variable domain (missing parts from reference TRBV7-8 and TRBJ2-7): GAGVSQSPRYKVAKRGQDVALRCDPISGHVSLFWYQQALGQGPEFLTYFQNEAQLDKSGLPSDRFFAERPEGSVSTLKIQRTQQEDSAVYLCASSSQTVATYEQYFGPGTRLTVT.

The V call is TRBV9, the J call TRBJ2-3; D unclear. The CDR3 runs 14 residues. Germline loops: CDR1 SGDLS, CDR2 YYNGEE. The V gene lost 0 bases and the J gene lost 3 bases, with 8 bases spanning the gap. The CDR3 DNA is TGTGCCAGCAGCGTAGACGAGGTGACAGATACGCAGTATTTT. Its translation is CASSVDEVTDTQYF.

V is TRBV7-2 and J is TRBJ2-7; 10 bases align to TRBD2. There are 16 residues in the CDR3. CDR1 and CDR2 (germline): SGHTA, FQGNSA. V shed 5 bases and J 6 bases; nucleotides not matched to a gene: 13. The CDR3 DNA reads as TGTGCCAGCAGCACAGAGGGTCCCTTAGCGGGAGGCGAGCAGTACTTC. Translating it yields CASSTEGPLAGGEQYF.

Turning to this clone: The sample holds other DNA sequences that translate to the same CDR3. The J gene is TRBJ2-7, the V gene TRBV7-9; possible D gene TRBD2, 6 bases. CDR3 length: 14 residues. Looked up from germline, CDR1 is SEHNR and CDR2 is FQNEAQ (reference sequence). V lost 4 bases and J lost 7, with 17 bases in between. The CDR3 loop reads CASSWDWGVGEQYF. In nucleotides, the CDR3 is TGTGCCAGCAGCTGGGACTGGGGCGTGGGGGAGCAGTACTTC.

This chain uses TRBV7-6 with TRBJ2-5, with 9 bases that match TRBD2. V lost 2 bases to trimming and J lost 5 bases; unmatched junction nucleotides: 6. CDR3 length equals 15 residues. Germline assignment: CDR1 SGHVS and CDR2 FNYEAQ. The CDR3 region has the DNA TGTGCCAGCAGCTTATTAGCGGGAGTGGGGGAGACCCAGTACTTC. It is translated as CASSLLAGVGETQYF.

V usage is TRBV30 and J usage is TRBJ1-2; TRBD1 matches 9 bases. The germline V gene has CDR1 GTSNPN and CDR2 SVGIG (reference sequence). Trimming removed 2 bases from V and 8 bases from J; junction bases left unmatched: 12. The CDR3 runs to 15 residues. CDR3 bases: TGTGCCTGGAGTCCCTCCGGGACAGGGTGGTACGGCTACACCTTC. This gives the protein CAWSPSGTGWYGYTF.

This sequence joins TRBV12-5 and TRBJ1-5; D is ambiguous. CDR3 length equals 14 residues. The germline V gene encodes CDR1 LGHNT and CDR2 FRNRAP. The V end was cut by 7 bases, the J end by 1 base, with 11 bases between. CDR3 sequence: CASALGISNQPQHF. CDR3 nucleotide sequence: TGTGCTAGTGCCCTAGGAATCAGCAATCAGCCCCAGCATTTT.

This rearrangement joins TRBV6-5 to TRBJ2-2; D possibly corresponds to TRBD2 (5 bases). The germline V gene has CDR1 MNHEY and CDR2 SVGAGI. The CDR3 contains 12 residues. Trimming removed 10 bases from V and 4 bases from J, with 10 bases in between. DNA for the CDR3: TGTGCCACGAGGGAAGTCACCGGGGAGCTGTTTTTT. Translating it yields CATREVTGELFF.

This chain connects TRBV28 to TRBJ1-2; D gene ambiguous. Germline assignment: CDR1 MDHEN and CDR2 SYDVKM. Trimming cost V 5 bases and J 1 base, with 17 bases left between them. The CDR3 sequence is 16 residues long. CDR3 DNA: TGTGCCAGCAGTCCCAAGATCAGACTGTTTAACTATGGCTACACCTTC. Translation gives CASSPKIRLFNYGYTF.

Only one count was recorded for this clone. The chain has TRBV5-1 and TRBJ1-1, with D perhaps matching TRBD1 (5 bases). With 1 base removed from V and 3 bases from J, the gap between germline ends came to 10 bases. CDR1 is SGHRS, CDR2 YFSETQ, per germline. The CDR3 loop spans 14 amino acids. The CDR3 protein is CASSLIGVDTEAFF. CDR3 nucleotide sequence: TGCGCCAGCAGCTTGATAGGGGTGGACACTGAAGCTTTCTTT. The whole variable domain, filled in from reference TRBV5-1 and TRBJ1-1, reads KAGVTQTPRYLIKTRGQQVTLSCSPISGHRSVSWYQQTPGQGLQFLFEYFSETQRNKGNFPGRFSGRQFSNSRSEMNVSTLELGDSALYLCASSLIGVDTEAFFGQGTRLTVV.

The chain links TRBV19 to TRBJ1-4; possible D gene TRBD1, 6 bases. The ends were cut back, 7 bases at V and 7 bases at J, with 16 bases in the middle. The V gene's germline CDR1 is LNHDA and CDR2 SQIVND (reference sequence). The length of the CDR3 is 14 residues. CDR3 nucleotide sequence: TGTGCCAGTACCTCCCTGGACAGAGGTGAAAAACTGTTTTTT. Protein product: CASTSLDRGEKLFF.

This sequence joins TRBV7-6 and TRBJ2-7; 7 positions match TRBD2. This CDR3 spans 17 amino acids. Germline CDR1 reads SGHVS; CDR2 reads FNYEAQ. The V segment lost 5 bases and the J segment 2 bases; nucleotides outside the gene matches: 15. CDR3 DNA: TGTGCCAGCAGCACGCCAAGCTGGCGGGAGCGGGCCTACGAGCAGTACTTC. As protein: CASSTPSWRERAYEQYF.

J is TRBJ2-3 and V is TRBV7-3, with D possibly TRBD1 on 6 matching bases. The V and J ends lost 5 bases and 8 bases respectively, with 17 bases between them. CDR3 length equals 14 residues. CDR1 is SGHTA and CDR2 is FQGTGA in the germline V gene. As DNA, the CDR3 is TGTGCCAGCAGCCAGACAGGAGGCACGGCTACGCAGTATTTT. It specifies CASSQTGGTATQYF.

This chain links TRBV28 with TRBJ2-5; D is undetermined. The germline CDR1 and CDR2 sequences are MDHEN and SYDVKM. Trimming took 2 bases from V and 5 from J, leaving 12 bases between them. The CDR3 is 14 residues long. The CDR3, as DNA: TGTGCCAGCAGTTTACCCCTAGTTGCCGAGACCCAGTACTTC. This codes for CASSLPLVAETQYF. The full variable domain, in which reference TRBV28 and TRBJ2-5 provide the parts outside the CDR3, is DVKVTQSSRYLVKRTGEKVFLECVQDMDHENMFWYRQDPGLGLRLIYFSYDVKMKEKGDIPEGYSVSREKKERFSLILESASTNQTSMYLCASSLPLVAETQYFGPGTRLLVL.

This chain joins TRBV5-1 and TRBJ2-5; TRBD2 agrees at 8 bases. The CDR3 loop spans 14 amino acids. The junction had 6 bases not matched to a gene; V was cut back by 5 bases and J by 3 bases. CDR1 and CDR2 from the germline V gene are SGHRS and YFSETQ. CDR3 DNA sequence: TGCGCCAGCAGACCCGGGGGGGCAGAAGAGACCCAGTACTTC. Residues: CASRPGGAEETQYF.

This chain connects TRBV5-5 to TRBJ2-1; D unclear. The CDR3 is 15 residues long. The germline gives CDR1 SGHKS, CDR2 YYEKEE (reference sequence). V was pared by 1 base and J by 0 bases, with 8 bases between. The CDR3 DNA is TGTGCCAGCAGCTTGAAACTTAGCTCCTACAATGAGCAGTTCTTC. Translation: CASSLKLSSYNEQFF.

This clone has only one observation. The chain uses TRBV2 and TRBJ1-2; D unclear. CDR3 size: 15 residues. Trimming pared 7 bases from V and 0 bases from J, leaving 15 bases between. The germline CDR1 and CDR2 sequences are SNHLY and FYNNEI. DNA of the CDR3: TGTGCCAGCACCCGCTCACCGACAACTAACTATGGCTACACCTTC. This encodes CASTRSPTTNYGYTF.

The chain links TRBV18 to TRBJ2-7; TRBD1 agrees at 7 bases. Losses at the gene ends were 8 bases for V and 1 base for J; bases not matched to a gene: 8. Germline V gene sequence: CDR1 KGHSH, CDR2 LQKENI. The CDR3 spans 14 residues. CDR3 sequence: CASQQGSGSYEQYF. The CDR3 DNA reads as TGTGCCAGCCAACAGGGGTCTGGGTCCTACGAGCAGTACTTC. Full variable domain (rest looked up from reference TRBV18 and TRBJ2-7): NAGVMQNPRHLVRRRGQEARLRCSPMKGHSHVYWYRQLPEEGLKFMVYLQKENIIDESGMPKERFSAEFPKEGPSILRIQQVVRGDSAAYFCASQQGSGSYEQYFGPGTRLTVT.

In its sample, this clone was seen a few times. CDR3 amino acids: CASTDTGFYGYTF. In nucleotides, the CDR3 is TGTGCCAGCACCGATACAGGGTTCTATGGCTACACCTTC. This sequence joins TRBV7-9 and TRBJ1-2; TRBD1 is a possible D gene (6 bases). V was shortened by 7 bases and J by 4 bases, with 13 bases between the two germline ends. This CDR3 is built from 13 residues. Germline V CDR1 and CDR2: SEHNR, FQNEAQ (reference sequence).

With regard to this clone: The missing conserved phenylalanine or tryptophan at the end of this CDR3 makes a read error likely. The CDR3 spells CASSLEAGGLLNTEAFL. In DNA form, the CDR3 reads TGCGCCAGCAGCTTGGAGGCAGGGGGGCTTTTGAACACTGAAGCTTTCCTT. This chain links TRBV5-1 with TRBJ1-1; 7 bases map to TRBD1. The junction had 8 bases not matched to a gene; V was cut back by 0 bases and J by 0 bases. This CDR3 comprises 17 residues. CDR1 SGHRS and CDR2 YFSETQ come from the germline V gene.

In its sample, this clone was seen a few times. The chain couples TRBV7-9 to TRBJ2-5; 12 bases line up with TRBD2. In germline, CDR1 is SEHNR, CDR2 FQNEAQ (reference sequence). The CDR3 loop spans 12 amino acids. The CDR3 protein is CATSGSYETQYF. CDR3 coding DNA: TGTGCGACTAGCGGGAGTTATGAGACCCAGTACTTC.

This clone was counted between two and nine times. The V and J genes are TRBV7-3 and TRBJ1-4, with 8 nucleotides matching TRBD1. CDR3 size: 13 residues. Trimming at V came to 10 bases and at J to 5 bases, leaving 6 bases not matched to a gene. Germline V lookup: CDR1 SGHTA, CDR2 FQGTGA. CDR3 sequence reads: CATRGQVNEKLFF. CDR3 in DNA: TGTGCCACACGGGGACAGGTAAATGAAAAACTGTTTTTT.

The V and J genes are TRBV15 and TRBJ2-6; D ambiguous. The CDR3 has 15 residues. Germline V CDR1 and CDR2: LNHNV, YYDKDF (reference sequence). V was trimmed by 5 bases and J by 0 bases, leaving 8 bases between them. CDR3 residues: CATSSGDSGANVLTF. The CDR3, as DNA: TGTGCCACCAGCTCAGGTGACTCTGGGGCCAACGTCCTGACTTTC.

The genes are TRBV18 and TRBJ1-5, with 9 bases identical to TRBD1. Germline values: CDR1 KGHSH, CDR2 LQKENI. This CDR3 comprises 15 residues. The V gene end was trimmed by 3 bases and the J gene end by 6 bases; junction bases not matched to a gene: 6. In DNA, the CDR3 is TGTGCCAGCTCACCTGACAGGGGGAAAGGTCAGCCCCAGCATTTT. Translating gives CASSPDRGKGQPQHF.

This clone was counted between two and nine times. The V gene is TRBV6-6, the J gene TRBJ1-5; tentative D call: TRBD1 (5 bases). V lost 6 bases to trimming and J lost 15 bases, with 18 bases between them. Germline V gene sequence: CDR1 MNHNY, CDR2 SVGAGI (reference sequence). The CDR3 consists of 12 residues. The CDR3 protein is CASSQGGRGGHF. The CDR3 DNA reads TGTGCCAGCAGCCAAGGTGGTAGGGGTGGGCATTTT.

This clone has just one count. V and J are TRBV7-2 and TRBJ2-2; a possible D gene is TRBD1 (6 bases). Germline-derived CDR1 and CDR2 are SGHTA and FQGNSA. V gave up 4 bases and J gave up 7 bases, with 19 bases separating them. The CDR3 has 16 residues. CDR3 loop: CASSWMGALGGGELFF. CDR3 DNA sequence: TGTGCCAGCAGCTGGATGGGGGCGCTGGGTGGCGGGGAGCTGTTTTTT.